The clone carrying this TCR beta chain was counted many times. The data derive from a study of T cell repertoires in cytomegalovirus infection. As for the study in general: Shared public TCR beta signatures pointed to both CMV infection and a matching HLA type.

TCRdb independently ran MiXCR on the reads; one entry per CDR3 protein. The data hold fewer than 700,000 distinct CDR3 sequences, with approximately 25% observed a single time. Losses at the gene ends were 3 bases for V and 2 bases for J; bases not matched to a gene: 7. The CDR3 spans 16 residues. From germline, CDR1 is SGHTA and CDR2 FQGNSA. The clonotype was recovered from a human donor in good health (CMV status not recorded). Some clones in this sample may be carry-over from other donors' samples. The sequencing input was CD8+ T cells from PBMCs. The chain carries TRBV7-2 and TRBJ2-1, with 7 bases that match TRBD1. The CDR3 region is CASSFGVGGAYNEQFF. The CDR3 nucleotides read TGTGCCAGCAGCTTCGGGGTAGGGGGCGCCTACAATGAGCAGTTCTTC.